This is a list of T cell receptor beta chains from one sample in a study of CD8 T cells in Susac syndrome. MiXCR, applied by TCRdb to the immunoSEQ multiplex PCR reads, yields one record per CDR3 protein. Among fewer than 150,000 distinct CDR3 sequences listed, 90% to 95% were seen once. Sequencing was done on a sample of CD8+ T cells from PBMCs. Source of these receptors: a human donor in good health. Both conserved end residues are trimmed from each CDR3. The order of the fields is J gene, clone size, V gene, CDR3 protein. Size is omitted from some rows. Given values are once, few, many or a class for expanded clones.

>TRBJ1-2|.|TRBV7-9
ASSLGEVGTGYT
>TRBJ2-7|.|TRBV7-9
ASSPVGLPYEQY
>TRBJ2-1|once|TRBV29-1
STEGDWRT
>TRBJ2-1|.|TRBV9
ASSASGGYFNEQF
>TRBJ2-2|.|TRBV4-3
ASSPENHPNTGELF
>TRBJ2-5|.|TRBV7-9
ASSSTGRETQY
>TRBJ2-1|.|TRBV30
AWSLGLAGVNEQF
>TRBJ2-7|.|TRBV9
ASSYRPDRGDYEQY
>TRBJ2-7|.|TRBV29-1
SLIAGESYEQY
>TRBJ1-2|.|TRBV18
ASSPPGGEHYLYGYT
>TRBJ2-1|.|TRBV27
ASSSLGAYNEQF
>TRBJ1-1|.|TRBV3-1
ASSLYRTGGTEAF
>TRBJ2-1|once|TRBV25-1
ASSDRGLGDEQF
>TRBJ2-1|.|TRBV6-2/TRBV6-3
ASSPSLGENEQF
>TRBJ1-2|.|TRBV6-5
ASSGEGRGYT
>TRBJ2-5|once|TRBV7-9
ASSSTAYQETQY
>TRBJ2-5|.|TRBV27
ASSPGTSGIGETQY
>TRBJ2-7|.|TRBV7-2
ASSPRGGIGEQY
>TRBJ2-1|.|TRBV11-2
ASSLASGMYNEQF
>TRBJ1-1|once|TRBV29-1
SVDSRGQGATEAF
>TRBJ2-7|.|TRBV20-1
SARTGRKAYEQY
>TRBJ2-5|.|TRBV4-1
ASSQVPGLAETQY